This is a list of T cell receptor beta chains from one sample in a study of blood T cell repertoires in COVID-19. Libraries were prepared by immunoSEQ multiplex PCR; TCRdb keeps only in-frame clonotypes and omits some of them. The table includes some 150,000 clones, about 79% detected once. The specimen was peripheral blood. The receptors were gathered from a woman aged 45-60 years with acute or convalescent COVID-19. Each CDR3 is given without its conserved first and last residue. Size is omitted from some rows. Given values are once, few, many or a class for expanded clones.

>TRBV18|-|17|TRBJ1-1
ASSRNLGQGGDKDTEAF
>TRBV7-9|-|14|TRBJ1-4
ASSLLLSATNEKLF
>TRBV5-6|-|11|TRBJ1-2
ASSSEGSYGYT
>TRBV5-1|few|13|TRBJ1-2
ASSPRQGAAYGYT
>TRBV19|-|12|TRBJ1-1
ASNDGTPYTEAF
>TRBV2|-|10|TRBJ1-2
ASSAGAYGYT
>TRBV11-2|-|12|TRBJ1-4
ASSYNRGNEKLF
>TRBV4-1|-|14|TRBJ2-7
ASSQGWSLDGYEQY
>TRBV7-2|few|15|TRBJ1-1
ASSLGLWTAMNTEAF
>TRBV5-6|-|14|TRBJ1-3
ASSSRQALSGNTIY
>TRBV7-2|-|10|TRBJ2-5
ASSNRGETQY
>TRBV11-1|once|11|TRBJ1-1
ASSLVPDTEAF
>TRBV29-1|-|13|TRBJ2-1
SVGGGAEAYNEQF
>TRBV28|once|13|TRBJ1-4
ASSFEDRHNEKLF
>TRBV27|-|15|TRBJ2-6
ASRPGQGVLGANVLT
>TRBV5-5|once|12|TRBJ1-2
ASSSPSGNNGYT
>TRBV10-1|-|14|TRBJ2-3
ASSGTAGPSTDTQY
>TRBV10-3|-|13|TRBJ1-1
AIRTTVKMNTEAF
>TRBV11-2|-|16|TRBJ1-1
ASSLDYVPGGFDTEAF
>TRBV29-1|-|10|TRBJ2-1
SVGSGSNEQF
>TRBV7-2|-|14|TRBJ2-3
ASSSRDRGYTDTQY
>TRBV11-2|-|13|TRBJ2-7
ASSLVLAGPYEQY
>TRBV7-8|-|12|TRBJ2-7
ASSSGTSGYEQY
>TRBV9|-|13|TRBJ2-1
ASSVGSGGANEQF
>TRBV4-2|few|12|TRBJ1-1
ASSQDWGATEAF
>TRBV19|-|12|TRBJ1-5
ASSIPTGRQPQH
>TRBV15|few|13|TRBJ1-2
ATSRDYSGIYGYT
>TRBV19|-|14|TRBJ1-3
ASSIDRSSSGNTIY
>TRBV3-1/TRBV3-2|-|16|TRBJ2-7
ASSLKQGRGKRSYEQY
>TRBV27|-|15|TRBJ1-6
ASSPIRGQHSDSPLH
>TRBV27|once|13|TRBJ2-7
ASSLARVNSYEQY
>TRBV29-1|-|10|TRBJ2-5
SEYRAAETQY
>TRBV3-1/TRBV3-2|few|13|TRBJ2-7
ASSVGLAASYEQY
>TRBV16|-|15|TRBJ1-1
ASSQSFSTGFDTEAF
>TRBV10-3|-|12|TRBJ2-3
AISEPGSSDTQY
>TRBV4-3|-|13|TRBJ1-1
ASSQQVRGGTEAF
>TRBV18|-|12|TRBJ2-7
ASSPGQGNYEQY
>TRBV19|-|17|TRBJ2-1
ASSGRTGLAGGNYNEQF
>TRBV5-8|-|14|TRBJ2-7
ASSLDSGGAGYEQY
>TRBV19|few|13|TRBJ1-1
ASSRPGQGITEAF
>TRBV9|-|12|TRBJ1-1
ASSVGWGDTEAF
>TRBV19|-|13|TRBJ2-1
ASSRTGGSYNEQF
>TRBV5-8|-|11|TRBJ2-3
ASSEKTIRTQY
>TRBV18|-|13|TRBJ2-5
ASSPRGGPRETQY
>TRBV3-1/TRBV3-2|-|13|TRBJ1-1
ASSPWDRGSAEAF
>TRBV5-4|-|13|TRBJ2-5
ASSRGGTGLETQY
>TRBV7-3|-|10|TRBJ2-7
ASSDRGGEQY
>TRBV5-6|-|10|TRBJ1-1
ASSPGGTEAF
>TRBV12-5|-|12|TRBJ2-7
ASAKEAGAYEQY
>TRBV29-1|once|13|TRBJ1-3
SVSPGTGQGNTIY
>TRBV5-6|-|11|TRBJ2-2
ASSLGAFGELF
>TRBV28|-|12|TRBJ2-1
ASSVQDYYNEQF
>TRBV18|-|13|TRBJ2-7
ASLLGQGELYEQY